The sequence of this T cell receptor (beta chain) was determined in a study of response to subunit inactivated influenza vaccine. CDR3 size: 15 residues. Trimming left V 0 bases short and J 0 bases short, with 6 bases between. The germline CDR1 and CDR2 sequences are MNHEY and SVGAGI. TCRdb reanalysed the RT-PCR reads using MiXCR and keeps one entry per CDR3 protein. The data show around 790,000 distinct CDR3 sequences, with around 20% seen just once and roughly 10% held by the top ten. This clonotype was obtained from a man over 45 who received an inactivated influenza vaccine. Material: PBMCs from blood, obtained roughly 5 days after vaccination. The chain uses TRBV6-5 and TRBJ1-3; no clear D. The CDR3 DNA sequence: TGTGCCAGCAGTTACTCGCATGTCTCTGGAAACACCATATATTTT. This gives the protein CASSYSHVSGNTIYF.